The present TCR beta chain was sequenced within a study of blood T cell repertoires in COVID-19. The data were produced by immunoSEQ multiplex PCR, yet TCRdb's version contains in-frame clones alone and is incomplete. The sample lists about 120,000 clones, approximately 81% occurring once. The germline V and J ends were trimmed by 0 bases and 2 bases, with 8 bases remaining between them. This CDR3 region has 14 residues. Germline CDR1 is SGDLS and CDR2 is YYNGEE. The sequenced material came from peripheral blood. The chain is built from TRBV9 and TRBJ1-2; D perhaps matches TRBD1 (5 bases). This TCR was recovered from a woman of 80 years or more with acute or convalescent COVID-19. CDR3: CASSVGQGNYGYTF. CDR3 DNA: TGTGCCAGCAGCGTAGGGCAGGGCAACTATGGCTACACCTTC.